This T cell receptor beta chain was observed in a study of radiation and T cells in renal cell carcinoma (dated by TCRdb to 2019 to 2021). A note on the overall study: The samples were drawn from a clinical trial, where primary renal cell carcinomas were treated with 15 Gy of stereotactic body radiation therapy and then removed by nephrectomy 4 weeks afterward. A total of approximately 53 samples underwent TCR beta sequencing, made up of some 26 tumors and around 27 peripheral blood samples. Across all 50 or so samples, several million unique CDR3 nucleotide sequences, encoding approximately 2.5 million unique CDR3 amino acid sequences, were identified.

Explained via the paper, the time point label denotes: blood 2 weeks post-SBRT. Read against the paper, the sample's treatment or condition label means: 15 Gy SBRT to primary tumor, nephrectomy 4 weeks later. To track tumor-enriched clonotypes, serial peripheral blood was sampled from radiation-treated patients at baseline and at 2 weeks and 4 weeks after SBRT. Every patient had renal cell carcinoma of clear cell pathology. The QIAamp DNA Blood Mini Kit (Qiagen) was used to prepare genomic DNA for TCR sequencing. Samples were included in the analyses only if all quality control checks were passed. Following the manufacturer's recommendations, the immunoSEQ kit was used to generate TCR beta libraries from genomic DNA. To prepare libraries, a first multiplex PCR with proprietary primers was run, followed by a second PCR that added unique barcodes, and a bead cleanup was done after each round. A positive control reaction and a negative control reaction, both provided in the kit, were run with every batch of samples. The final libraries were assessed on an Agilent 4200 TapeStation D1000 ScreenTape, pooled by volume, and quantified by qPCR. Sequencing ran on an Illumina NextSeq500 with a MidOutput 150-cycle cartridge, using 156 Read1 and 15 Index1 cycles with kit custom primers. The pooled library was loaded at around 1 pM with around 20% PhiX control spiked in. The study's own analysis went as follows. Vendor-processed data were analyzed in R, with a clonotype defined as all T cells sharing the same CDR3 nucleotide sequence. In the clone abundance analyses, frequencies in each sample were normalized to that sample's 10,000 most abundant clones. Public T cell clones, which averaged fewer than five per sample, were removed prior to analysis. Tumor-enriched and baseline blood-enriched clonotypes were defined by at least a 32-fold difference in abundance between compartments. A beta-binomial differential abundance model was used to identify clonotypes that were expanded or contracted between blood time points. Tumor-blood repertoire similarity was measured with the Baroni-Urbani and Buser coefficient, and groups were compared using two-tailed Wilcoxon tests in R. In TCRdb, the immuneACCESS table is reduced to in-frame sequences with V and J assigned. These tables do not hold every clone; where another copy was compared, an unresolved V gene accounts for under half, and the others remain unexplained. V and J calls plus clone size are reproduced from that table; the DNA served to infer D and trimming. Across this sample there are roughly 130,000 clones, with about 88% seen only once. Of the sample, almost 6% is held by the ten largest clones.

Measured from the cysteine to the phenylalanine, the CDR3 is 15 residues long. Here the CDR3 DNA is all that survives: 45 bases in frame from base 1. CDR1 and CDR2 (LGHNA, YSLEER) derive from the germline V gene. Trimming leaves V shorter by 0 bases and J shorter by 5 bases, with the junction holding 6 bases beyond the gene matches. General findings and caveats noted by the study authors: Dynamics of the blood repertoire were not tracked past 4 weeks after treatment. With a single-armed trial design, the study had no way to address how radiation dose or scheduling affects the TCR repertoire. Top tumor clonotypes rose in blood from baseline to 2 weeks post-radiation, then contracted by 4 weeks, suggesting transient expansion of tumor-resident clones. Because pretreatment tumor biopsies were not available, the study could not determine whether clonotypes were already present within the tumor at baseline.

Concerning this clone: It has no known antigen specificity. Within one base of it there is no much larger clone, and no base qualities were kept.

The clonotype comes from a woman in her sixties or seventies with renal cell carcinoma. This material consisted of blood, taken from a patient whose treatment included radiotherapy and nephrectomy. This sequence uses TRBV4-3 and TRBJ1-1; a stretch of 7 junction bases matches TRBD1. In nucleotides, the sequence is TGCGCCAGCAGCCAAGATCCAGGGGGAAGGACTGAAGCTTTCTTT. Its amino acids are CASSQDPGGRTEAFF.